These 17 T cell receptor beta chains were all obtained from the same sample, sequenced in a study of vaccination effects on CD4 cells after COVID-19. Clones were read by immunoSEQ multiplex PCR, and TCRdb kept only the in-frame ones, dropping some. The profile shows tens of thousands of clones, 70% of them singletons. With the ViraFEST assay, the study expanded antigen-specific CD4+ T cells using viral peptide pools, then sequenced them. CD4+ T cells were isolated after about eleven days of culture. Previously uninfected by SARS-CoV-2, the vaccine recipients also showed negative nucleocapsid antibodies. The antigens these receptors bind are not known. The sequencing here drew on CD4+ T cells from PBMCs cultured with SARS-CoV-2 spike peptides, taken before COVID-19 vaccination. Every receptor here comes from a human donor who received a COVID-19 vaccine.

V gene TRBV6-5 combines with J gene TRBJ2-5, with TRBD2 matching over 8 bases. The CDR3 has 13 amino acids. V shed 7 bases and J 4 bases; nucleotides not matched to a gene: 5. CDR1 is MNHEY, CDR2 SVGAGI, per germline. The CDR3 sequence is CASNSGSGETQYF. CDR3 in DNA: TGTGCCAGCAACAGCGGGAGTGGAGAGACCCAGTACTTC.

V and J are TRBV7-2 and TRBJ2-2; D gene unclear. Germline V gene lookup returns CDR1 SGHTA and CDR2 FQGNSA. This CDR3 is built from 16 residues. Trimming left V 1 base short and J 0 bases short, with 9 bases between. The CDR3 DNA sequence: TGTGCCAGCAGCTTAGTCCCTATGCCGAACACCGGGGAGCTGTTTTTT. Translating it yields CASSLVPMPNTGELFF.

The chain links TRBV6-5 to TRBJ1-3; no definite D call. CDR1 and CDR2 (germline): MNHEY, SVGAGI. This CDR3 contains 13 residues. The V end was cut by 7 bases, the J end by 4 bases, with 11 bases between. CDR3 residues: CASNGREGNTIYF. CDR3 coding DNA: TGTGCCAGCAACGGTAGGGAGGGAAACACCATATATTTT.

The chain uses TRBV19 and TRBJ2-5, with D perhaps being TRBD1 or TRBD2 (6 bases each). CDR1 and CDR2 (germline): LNHDA, SQIVND (reference sequence). The CDR3 is 17 amino acids. V lost 8 bases and J 9 bases, leaving 31 bases between the germline ends. CDR3 DNA: TGTGCCAGTCGATCCGGAGGTTCCCTGGGACAACGGAGGGCCCAGTACTTC. Translation: CASRSGGSLGQRRAQYF.

V gene TRBV9 combines with J gene TRBJ2-5; the D is unclear. Trimming took off 0 bases at V and 2 bases at J, with 8 bases between the two ends. Per the germline V gene, CDR1 is SGDLS and CDR2 is YYNGEE. This CDR3 is built from 14 residues. CDR3 nucleotide sequence: TGTGCCAGCAGCGTAGGAACAGCTCAAGAGACCCAGTACTTC. Amino acid sequence: CASSVGTAQETQYF. The full variable domain, in which reference TRBV9 and TRBJ2-5 provide the parts outside the CDR3, is DSGVTQTPKHLITATGQRVTLRCSPRSGDLSVYWYQQSLDQGLQFLIQYYNGEERAKGNILERFSAQQFPDLHSELNLSSLELGDSALYFCASSVGTAQETQYFGPGTRLLVL.

V gene TRBV6-6 combines with J gene TRBJ1-3; D ambiguous. Germline CDR1 MNHNY, CDR2 SVGAGI (reference sequence). The CDR3 sequence is 16 residues long. V shed 8 bases and J shed 0 bases, with 17 bases lying between them. The CDR3 nucleotides read TGTGCCAGCGGTGTCGCCGGGCCCCTCTCTGGAAACACCATATATTTT. Amino acid sequence: CASGVAGPLSGNTIYF.

The V call is TRBV2, the J call TRBJ1-1; D not resolved. There are 12 residues in the CDR3. In germline, CDR1 is SNHLY, CDR2 FYNNEI. Trimming removed 6 bases from V and 4 bases from J, with 9 bases in between. The CDR3 is CASSRRATEAFF. CDR3 nucleotides: TGTGCCAGCAGCCGAAGGGCCACTGAAGCTTTCTTT.

The CDR3 coding sequence is TGTGCCAGCAGTGACAGGGGGACTAATGAAAAACTGTTTTTT. It is translated as CASSDRGTNEKLFF. The chain links TRBV6-4 to TRBJ1-4; the D gene is possibly TRBD1 (6 bases). Germline V CDR1 and CDR2: MRHNA, SNTAGT. The CDR3 is 14 amino acids. The V gene lost 2 bases and the J gene lost 2 bases, with 6 bases spanning the gap.

The chain employs TRBV24-1 and TRBJ2-2; D is uncertain. This CDR3 has 14 residues. Trimming cost V 8 bases and J 2 bases, with 11 bases left between them. Germline CDR1 KGHDR, CDR2 SFDVKD. CDR3: CATMARSNTGELFF. In DNA, the CDR3 is TGTGCCACCATGGCCAGAAGTAACACCGGGGAGCTGTTTTTT.

This clone has only one observation. The chain is built from TRBV6-5 and TRBJ1-1, with 8 positions matching TRBD1. This CDR3 comprises 15 residues. CDR1 and CDR2 from the germline V gene are MNHEY and SVGAGI. The V gene end was trimmed by 4 bases and the J gene end by 4 bases; junction bases not matched to a gene: 8. The CDR3 nucleotides are TGTGCCAGCAGTTCCGCCCCAGGGGGCGTCACTGAAGCTTTCTTT. Its translation: CASSSAPGGVTEAFF.

J is TRBJ2-7 and V is TRBV6-5, with a weak D call TRBD2 (6 bases). V lost 4 bases to trimming and J lost 3 bases, with 16 bases between them. Germline CDR1 MNHEY, CDR2 SVGAGI. The CDR3 runs 15 residues. The CDR3 DNA follows: TGTGCCAGCAGTTCCCTAGCGAGTGGGGTCTACGAGCAGTACTTC. Residues: CASSSLASGVYEQYF.

The CDR3, as DNA: TGTGCCAGTAGTATACTGGGTGTAGGGGGCCTATCCAACTATGGCTACACCTTC. Encoded protein: CASSILGVGGLSNYGYTF. This chain joins TRBV19 and TRBJ1-2, with 7 nucleotides matching TRBD1. The germline V gene encodes CDR1 LNHDA and CDR2 SQIVND (reference sequence). This CDR3 region has 18 residues. The trim removed 2 bases at V and 2 bases at J, leaving 14 bases unmatched.

This clone has a handful of counts. The chain combines TRBV2 with TRBJ2-2; no clear D. Germline V CDR1 and CDR2: SNHLY, FYNNEI. There are 13 residues in the CDR3. V lost 5 bases to trimming and J lost 4 bases, with 8 bases between them. CDR3 amino acids: CASSRDATGELFF. CDR3 nucleotides: TGTGCCAGCAGTCGAGACGCCACCGGGGAGCTGTTTTTT.

This clone was detected a few times. In DNA form, the CDR3 reads TGTGCCAGCAGCGTTCCCGGGACACCGAACACCGGGGAGCTGTTTTTT. Translated, it gives CASSVPGTPNTGELFF. The chain has TRBV9 and TRBJ2-2, with D maybe TRBD1 (6 bases). CDR3 size: 16 residues. Germline loops: CDR1 SGDLS, CDR2 YYNGEE. V was cut by 2 bases and J by 0 bases, with 11 bases left in between.

CDR3 coding DNA: TGCGCCAGCAGCTTGGGCACCATATCCTACGAGCAGTACTTC. This sequence encodes CASSLGTISYEQYF. The rearrangement links TRBV5-1 to TRBJ2-7; D call uncertain. CDR3 length: 14 amino acids. Germline values: CDR1 SGHRS, CDR2 YFSETQ. Trimming pared 0 bases from V and 1 base from J, leaving 8 bases between.

The chain carries TRBV30 and TRBJ2-5; 8 bases fit TRBD2. The CDR3 has 12 amino acids. V gave up 7 bases and J gave up 5 bases; unmatched junction bases: 6. CDR1 is GTSNPN, CDR2 SVGIG, per germline (reference sequence). The CDR3 DNA sequence: TGTGCCTTTAGCGGGAAAAGGGAGACCCAGTACTTC. Protein product: CAFSGKRETQYF.

This chain connects TRBV7-8 to TRBJ2-1, with D possibly matching TRBD2 (6 bases). The CDR3 sequence is 13 residues long. V was pared by 4 bases and J by 9 bases, with 13 bases between. The germline CDR1 and CDR2 sequences are SGHVS and FQNEAQ. CDR3 loop: CASSWGEFGEQFF. In DNA form, the CDR3 reads TGTGCCAGCAGCTGGGGGGAGTTCGGTGAGCAGTTCTTC.